This T cell receptor beta chain comes out of a study of cytomegalovirus exposure and HLA in healthy donors. Study overall: Unique TCR beta sequences numbering approximately 100 million came from 150 million to 200 million T cells in an earlier analysis. Tens of millions of unique TCRs, all from HLA-typed donors, were included in an early release of the data.

Broader study findings: The study recorded over 150 TCR beta chains that were cytomegalovirus-associated. When analyzed later, a missense DCLRE1C variant was found to be linked to TCR beta V- and J-gene trimming.

PCR used 60 Vbeta primers and 13 Jbeta primers. Produced via immunoSEQ multiplex PCR; TCRdb's table is partial and in-frame only. The sample contains roughly 200,000 clones, approximately 84% of which appear only once. Concerning this clone itself: Its target is unknown.

The CDR3 length is 14 residues. Germline V gives CDR1 SGHTA, CDR2 FQGNSA. Losses at the gene ends were 5 bases for V and 2 bases for J; bases not matched to a gene: 2. The gene calls are TRBV7-2 and TRBJ1-3, with 8 bases identical to TRBD1. Sequencing used PBMCs. The TCR was taken from a female donor in good health and CMV-seronegative. This chain's CDR3 is CASSTQGAGNTIYF. CDR3 sequence (DNA): TGTGCCAGCAGCACACAGGGGGCTGGAAACACCATATATTTT.